Below are 32 T cell receptor beta chains sequenced from a single sample in a study of shared clonotypes between healthy human individuals. CD45RO-negative CD8 cells positively selected for CCR7 made up the naive population, which excluded terminally differentiated effector memory CD45RA+ cells. TCRdb's table, derived via immunoSEQ multiplex PCR, lists solely in-frame clones and lacks some. Of around 600,000 clones listed, around 95% were seen once; the top ten hold approximately 0.12%. Sequencing input: naive CD8+ T cells sorted from blood. Receptor source: a young woman in good health.

V and J are TRBV25-1 and TRBJ2-7; D possibly matches TRBD1 or TRBD2 (5 bases each). Looked up from germline, CDR1 is MGHDK and CDR2 is SYGVNS. There are 12 residues in the CDR3. The germline V and J ends were trimmed by 5 bases and 4 bases, with 9 bases remaining between them. The CDR3 DNA is TGTGCCAGCAGTAAGGGACCTTACGAGCAGTACTTC. Amino acids: CASSKGPYEQYF.

The genes are TRBV14 and TRBJ2-2; D is undetermined. This CDR3 has 15 amino acids. V was pared by 1 base and J by 4 bases, with 10 bases between. Germline loops: CDR1 SGHDN, CDR2 FVKESK. The CDR3 sequence: CASSQVHVGTGELFF. The CDR3 coding sequence is TGTGCCAGCAGCCAAGTCCACGTGGGCACCGGGGAGCTGTTTTTT.

The chain uses TRBV5-6 and TRBJ1-2, with TRBD1 as a possible D gene (6 bases). V lost 2 bases and J 8 bases, leaving 22 bases between the germline ends. In germline, CDR1 is SGHDT, CDR2 YYEEEE. CDR3 size: 16 residues. The CDR3 DNA reads as TGTGCCAGCAGCTTAACTGCAGGGGCCGCCGTACTCGGCTACACCTTC. Its protein is CASSLTAGAAVLGYTF. The full variable domain, with the rest looked up from reference TRBV5-6 and TRBJ1-2, is DAGVTQSPTHLIKTRGQQVTLRCSPKSGHDTVSWYQQALGQGPQFIFQYYEEEERQRGNFPDRFSGHQFPNYSSELNVNALLLGDSALYLCASSLTAGAAVLGYTFGSGTRLTVV.

Here the CDR3 reads CASSPSVTPAYYEQYF. CDR3 coding DNA: TGCGCCAGCAGCCCTAGCGTCACGCCGGCTTACTACGAGCAGTACTTC. V and J are TRBV4-1 and TRBJ2-7; a possible D gene is TRBD2 (6 bases). The CDR3 has 16 residues. The ends were cut back, 4 bases at V and 3 bases at J, with 19 bases in the middle. Germline V lookup: CDR1 MGHRA, CDR2 YSYEKL.

The V gene is TRBV5-8, the J gene TRBJ2-5; 8 bases fit TRBD1. This CDR3 is 15 amino acids long. CDR1 and CDR2 (germline): SGHTS, YDEGEE. V shed 1 base, J shed 5 bases, and the junction held 7 bases outside the gene matches. CDR3 DNA sequence: TGTGCCAGCAGCTTGCAGGGGGCGCAGGTGGAGACCCAGTACTTC. This encodes CASSLQGAQVETQYF.

J is TRBJ1-1 and V is TRBV15; TRBD1 agrees at 7 bases. The junction had 5 bases not matched to a gene; V was cut back by 3 bases and J by 1 base. The CDR3 is made up of 15 amino acids. Germline CDR1 reads LNHNV; CDR2 reads YYDKDF (reference sequence). DNA for the CDR3: TGTGCCACCAGCAGGGCGACAGGGCGGAACACTGAAGCTTTCTTT. This codes for CATSRATGRNTEAFF. Together with reference TRBV15 and TRBJ1-1, the CDR3 gives the full variable domain: DAMVIQNPRYQVTQFGKPVTLSCSQTLNHNVMYWYQQKSSQAPKLLFHYYDKDFNNEADTPDNFQSRRPNTSFCFLDIRSPGLGDTAMYLCATSRATGRNTEAFFGQGTRLTVV.

The genes are TRBV29-1 and TRBJ2-7, with D tentatively TRBD2 (5 bases). Per germline, CDR1 SQVTM and CDR2 ANQGSEA. This CDR3 comprises 13 residues. V shed 5 bases and J shed 0 bases, with 11 bases lying between them. The CDR3 sequence is CSVLGLDSYEQYF. Written as DNA, the CDR3 is TGCAGCGTTCTCGGACTGGACTCCTACGAGCAGTACTTC.

The chain employs TRBV28 and TRBJ1-2; the D gene is possibly TRBD1 (5 bases). Trimming shortened V by 5 bases and J by 4 bases, and 14 bases separated the two germline ends. CDR3 length: 14 residues. Germline-derived CDR1 and CDR2 are MDHEN and SYDVKM. The CDR3 loop is CASSLRGDSYGYTF. The CDR3 nucleotides are TGTGCCAGCAGTCTCAGAGGGGATTCCTATGGCTACACCTTC.

The genes are TRBV27 and TRBJ2-5; D gene uncertain. Germline V gene data show CDR1 as MNHEY and CDR2 as SMNVEV (reference sequence). V was pared by 9 bases and J by 7 bases, with 18 bases between. The CDR3 consists of 13 residues. The CDR3 DNA sequence: TGTGCCAGAGGTAGGCAAGGTGGTGGGACCCAGTACTTC. This translates into CARGRQGGGTQYF.

The chain joins TRBV14 to TRBJ2-1, with 7 bases identical to TRBD2. The J segment lost 3 bases and the V segment lost 0 bases, leaving 8 bases of the junction unmatched. Per germline, CDR1 SGHDN and CDR2 FVKESK. The CDR3 is 17 amino acids. The DNA for the CDR3 is TGTGCCAGCAGCCAAGAGAACAGCGGGAATCTCTACAATGAGCAGTTCTTC. Translation gives CASSQENSGNLYNEQFF. Full variable domain (remainder filled in from reference TRBV14 and TRBJ2-1): EAGVTQFPSHSVIEKGQTVTLRCDPISGHDNLYWYRRVMGKEIKFLLHFVKESKQDESGMPNNRFLAERTGGTYSTLKVQPAELEDSGVYFCASSQENSGNLYNEQFFGPGTRLTVL.

The rearrangement uses TRBV21-1 and TRBJ2-3; the table's D call, TRBD2, was not checked against the DNA. TRBV21-1 represents a pseudogene. The CDR3 consists of 16 residues. CDR3 amino acids: CASRTIRLAGRETQYF. In DNA, the CDR3 is TGTGCCAGCAGAACCATTAGACTAGCGGGAAGGGAGACGCAGTATTTT.

The rearrangement links TRBV28 to TRBJ1-6, with 8 bases lining up with TRBD1. The CDR3 contains 15 residues. V lost 8 bases, J lost 6 bases, and 9 bases stayed unmatched. Germline assignment: CDR1 MDHEN and CDR2 SYDVKM. CDR3 bases: TGTGCCAGCCGGTACGAGACAGGGGTTAATTCACCCCTCCACTTT. Amino acids: CASRYETGVNSPLHF.

In nucleotides, the CDR3 is TGTGCCAGCAGTGGGACAGGAATTAACTATGGCTACACCTTC. This codes for CASSGTGINYGYTF. The genes are TRBV6-5 and TRBJ1-2, with TRBD1 identical over 8 bases. The length of the CDR3 is 14 residues. V trimming: 5 bases; J trimming: 1 base; junction bases outside the gene matches: 3. Germline-derived CDR1 and CDR2 are MNHEY and SVGAGI.

This sequence joins TRBV2 and TRBJ2-5; D is uncertain. Trimming took 0 bases from V and 4 from J, leaving 9 bases between them. Germline V gives CDR1 SNHLY, CDR2 FYNNEI. The CDR3 consists of 14 residues. The CDR3 DNA sequence: TGTGCCAGCAGTGAAGCGCTTCCTTTAGAGACCCAGTACTTC. It encodes CASSEALPLETQYF.

This chain links TRBV7-8 with TRBJ1-2; D is unclear. The germline CDR1 and CDR2 sequences are SGHVS and FQNEAQ. CDR3 length equals 13 residues. The germline V and J ends were trimmed by 1 base and 3 bases, with 6 bases remaining between them. In DNA form, the CDR3 reads TGTGCCAGCAGCTTAGGGCAGCACTATGGCTACACCTTC. It yields the protein CASSLGQHYGYTF. Complete variable domain (other parts from reference TRBV7-8 and TRBJ1-2): GAGVSQSPRYKVAKRGQDVALRCDPISGHVSLFWYQQALGQGPEFLTYFQNEAQLDKSGLPSDRFFAERPEGSVSTLKIQRTQQEDSAVYLCASSLGQHYGYTFGSGTRLTVV.

V is TRBV27 and J is TRBJ1-2; possibly TRBD1 for D (5 bases). The CDR3 extends over 14 amino acids. V was cut by 6 bases and J by 6 bases, with 17 bases left in between. Germline CDR1 MNHEY, CDR2 SMNVEV (reference sequence). For the CDR3, the DNA is TGTGCCAGCAGACAGACAGCGTTTCTGAATGGCTACACCTTC. This gives the protein CASRQTAFLNGYTF.

Comment on this clone: Distinct nucleotide sequences in the sample also encode this CDR3. The rearrangement links TRBV28 to TRBJ2-7, with D uncertain. V lost 1 base, J lost 2 bases, and 3 bases lay in between. The CDR3 consists of 12 residues. Germline assignment: CDR1 MDHEN and CDR2 SYDVKM. The CDR3 coding sequence is TGTGCCAGCAGTTTATTCCCCTACGAGCAGTACTTC. Its protein product is CASSLFPYEQYF.

The chain joins TRBV5-6 to TRBJ2-2; no clear D gene. V was clipped by 1 base and J by 5 bases, with 9 bases between them. This CDR3 has 14 residues. Per germline, CDR1 SGHDT and CDR2 YYEEEE. CDR3 amino acids: CASSLRQRTGELFF. The CDR3 DNA reads TGTGCCAGCAGCTTGAGGCAGCGTACCGGGGAGCTGTTTTTT.

The genes are TRBV4-2 and TRBJ2-1, with 10 bases lining up with TRBD1. Germline V CDR1 and CDR2: LGHNA, YNFKEQ. This CDR3 has 13 amino acids. Unmatched junction bases numbered 4, after V lost 0 bases and J lost 14 bases. The CDR3, as DNA: TGTGCCAGCAGCCAAGACACGGACAGGGGGGAGTTCTTC. This encodes CASSQDTDRGEFF.

The chain joins TRBV7-9 to TRBJ2-5, with 10 bases fitting TRBD1. This CDR3 spans 16 amino acids. Germline CDR1 SEHNR, CDR2 FQNEAQ (reference sequence). The J segment lost 1 base and the V segment lost 0 bases, leaving 2 bases of the junction unmatched. This chain's CDR3 is CASSLAGQGVQETQYF. The CDR3 coding sequence is TGTGCCAGCAGCTTAGCAGGACAGGGGGTCCAAGAGACCCAGTACTTC.

This sequence joins TRBV6-5 and TRBJ2-5; perhaps TRBD2 as D (6 bases). This CDR3 has 14 amino acids. Deletions cut 5 bases from V and 3 bases from J, with 13 bases between. Per germline, CDR1 MNHEY and CDR2 SVGAGI. The CDR3, as DNA: TGTGCCAGCAGTGCCCTTAGCGGCGAAGAGACCCAGTACTTC. It encodes CASSALSGEETQYF.

The V gene is TRBV29-1, the J gene TRBJ2-7; no reliable D call. The CDR3 extends over 13 amino acids. With 6 bases removed from V and 0 bases from J, the gap between germline ends came to 12 bases. CDR1 and CDR2 from the germline V gene are SQVTM and ANQGSEA. CDR3 DNA: TGCAGCGTGGGTGGACGGAACTCCTACGAGCAGTACTTC. Amino acid sequence: CSVGGRNSYEQYF.

The V and J genes are TRBV13 and TRBJ2-5; TRBD1 matches 8 bases. The J call may not be correct, given that the DNA end is closer to TRBJ2-7. This CDR3 is built from 14 residues. The germline V gene encodes CDR1 PRHDT and CDR2 FYEKMQ (reference sequence). CDR3 coding DNA: TGTGCCAGCAGCTCGGACAGGGCAACGGACGAGCAGTACTTC. It codes for CASSSDRATDEQYF.

V and J are TRBV7-9 and TRBJ2-1; 11 positions match TRBD2. Germline V gene sequence: CDR1 SEHNR, CDR2 FQNEAQ (reference sequence). V shed 11 bases, J shed 4 bases, and the junction held 19 bases outside the gene matches. The length of the CDR3 is 18 residues. DNA for the CDR3: TGTGCCCTCGGTGGGGCGGCTAGCGGGAGGTCAAATTACAATGAGCAGTTCTTC. Encoded protein: CALGGAASGRSNYNEQFF.

This chain joins TRBV29-1 and TRBJ1-1, with D uncertain. This CDR3 spans 11 amino acids. Germline V lookup: CDR1 SQVTM, CDR2 ANQGSEA. V gave up 6 bases and J gave up 4 bases, with 9 bases separating them. CDR3 loop: CSVLIITEAFF. DNA of the CDR3: TGCAGCGTGCTCATCATCACTGAAGCTTTCTTT.

This chain uses TRBV9 with TRBJ2-6, with D uncertain. V was cut by 5 bases and J by 0 bases, with 9 bases left in between. The germline V gene encodes CDR1 SGDLS and CDR2 YYNGEE. The CDR3 length is 15 residues. The CDR3: CASSPQSSGANVLTF. The CDR3 coding sequence is TGTGCCAGCAGTCCTCAAAGCTCTGGGGCCAACGTCCTGACTTTC.

V and J are TRBV28 and TRBJ1-2, with D unclear. Germline CDR1 reads MDHEN; CDR2 reads SYDVKM. CDR3 size: 12 residues. Trimming took 2 bases from V and 8 from J, leaving 9 bases between them. CDR3 nucleotide sequence: TGTGCCAGCAGTTTAGGGCCCGTCGGCTACACCTTC. Amino acids: CASSLGPVGYTF.

The V call is TRBV6-5, the J call TRBJ2-7; TRBD1 is a possible D gene (6 bases). The CDR3 length is 14 residues. Germline V lookup: CDR1 MNHEY, CDR2 SVGAGI. The V end lost 7 bases, the J end lost 4 bases, and 17 bases lay between the germline ends. The CDR3 DNA follows: TGTGCCAGCAACCTGCAGGGGAACAGTTACGAGCAGTACTTC. Protein: CASNLQGNSYEQYF.

This chain joins TRBV7-6 and TRBJ1-5, with a tentative D call TRBD1 (5 bases). The CDR3 is 16 residues long. In germline, CDR1 is SGHVS, CDR2 FNYEAQ. V dropped 5 bases and J dropped 2 bases, with 16 bases sitting between them. CDR3 bases: TGTGCCAGCAGCCCCGGGAGGTCAGGGCGCAATCAGCCCCAGCATTTT. Protein sequence: CASSPGRSGRNQPQHF. Supplemented by reference TRBV7-6 and TRBJ1-5, the full variable domain reads GAGVSQSPRYKVTKRGQDVALRCDPISGHVSLYWYRQALGQGPEFLTYFNYEAQQDKSGLPNDRFSAERPEGSISTLTIQRTEQRDSAMYRCASSPGRSGRNQPQHFGDGTRLSIL.

The chain uses TRBV27 and TRBJ1-1; D gene ambiguous. Germline V gives CDR1 MNHEY, CDR2 SMNVEV (reference sequence). The CDR3 consists of 10 residues. V shed 7 bases and J shed 11 bases, with 11 bases lying between them. CDR3 bases: TGTGCCAGCAACATACCTACCGCTTTCTTT. It yields the protein CASNIPTAFF.

This rearrangement joins TRBV2 to TRBJ2-5; TRBD2 is a possible D gene (6 bases). With 6 bases removed from V and 11 bases from J, the gap between germline ends came to 10 bases. Germline V gene lookup returns CDR1 SNHLY and CDR2 FYNNEI. The CDR3 totals 10 residues. The CDR3 DNA follows: TGTGCCAGCAGCGGGGGAAGGCAGTACTTC. Its translation is CASSGGRQYF.

The genes are TRBV14 and TRBJ2-3; D not resolved. The CDR3 consists of 14 residues. Deletions cut 4 bases from V and 2 bases from J, with 10 bases between. Germline CDR1 SGHDN, CDR2 FVKESK. The CDR3 nucleotides are TGTGCCAGCAGCCCCGACGTCGACACAGATACGCAGTATTTT. Protein: CASSPDVDTDTQYF.